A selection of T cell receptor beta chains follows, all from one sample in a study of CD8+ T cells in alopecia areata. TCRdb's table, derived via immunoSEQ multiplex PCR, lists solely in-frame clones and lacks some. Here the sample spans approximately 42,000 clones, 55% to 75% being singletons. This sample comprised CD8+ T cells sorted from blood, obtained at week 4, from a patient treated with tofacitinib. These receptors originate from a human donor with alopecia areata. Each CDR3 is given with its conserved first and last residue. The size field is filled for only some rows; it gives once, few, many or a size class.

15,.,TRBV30,CASASGTGVGTEAFF
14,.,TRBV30,CAWRGGTVNTEAFF
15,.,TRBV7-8,CASSPDEGREQKLFF
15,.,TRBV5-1,CASSFRNSGANVLTF
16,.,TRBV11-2,CASSLDGLAGTDTQYF
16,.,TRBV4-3,CASSQDRQALNSPLHF
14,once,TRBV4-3,CASSPYRESYGYTF
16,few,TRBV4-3,CASSQDLAGGPNEQFF
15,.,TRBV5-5,CASSLARGFADTQYF
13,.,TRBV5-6,CASSLDLGQPQHF
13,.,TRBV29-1,CSVEVLGGETQYF
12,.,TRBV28,CASSLGSDTQYF
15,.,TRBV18,CASSPEQGTLYGYTF
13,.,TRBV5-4,CASGTDLAYEQYF
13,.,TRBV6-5,CASSYSRVTEAFF
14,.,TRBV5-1,CASSPSGGAYEQYF
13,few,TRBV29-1,CSVPGTAFDTQYF
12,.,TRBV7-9,CASSLSTGELFF
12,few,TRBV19,CASRGGNTEAFF
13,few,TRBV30,CAWSPDRNTEAFF
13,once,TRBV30,CAWSTDSGQPQHF
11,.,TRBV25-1,CASSGRDEQFF
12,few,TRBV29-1,CSVEEGIDGYTF
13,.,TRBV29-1,CSVRPPTVHEQFF
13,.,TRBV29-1,CSPRDAGDTEAFF
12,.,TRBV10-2,CASSGKNTEAFF